The entry below gives a single TCR beta chain sequence along with its context. Its antigen is still unknown. Base qualities are not at hand, and no much larger clone is one base apart. The data belong to a study of T-cell memory formation after mild COVID-19 (dated by TCRdb to 2020 to 2022). With respect to the entire study: TCR sequence clusters from the two donors were largely donor specific. T-cell clones expanding and contracting after mild COVID-19 in two donors were tracked by longitudinal TCRalpha and TCRbeta repertoire sequencing. The cohort was made up of two young adult volunteers, one female and one male, who were previously healthy. Overall study results and their limits: The second-wave clones that peaked on day 37 were not confirmed to be SARS-CoV-2 specific. Some responding clones were found in pre-infection memory, which suggests that pre-existing cross-reactive memory T cells took part in the SARS-CoV-2 response. Clones contracting from day 15 to 85 had balanced CD4/CD8 phenotypes, while a second wave expanding from day 15 to 37 was biased towards CD4+. Contracting CD4+ clones were found mainly in CM and EM memory subsets, while CD8+ clones were enriched in EMRA. Only a couple of mild cases were covered by the study, and larger cohorts that include severe cases with pre-infection samples were considered necessary.

Ficoll-Paque density gradient centrifugation was used to isolate PBMCs. Sequenced on an Illumina NovaSeq 6000. TCRalpha and TCRbeta cDNA libraries were built by 5'RACE with constant-segment primers, adding sample barcodes and unique molecular identifiers. Trizol reagent was used to extract RNA from every sample. Libraries were amplified in two PCR steps, with a second sample barcode and Illumina TruSeq adapters added in the second step. Sequencing of the libraries was done on an Illumina NovaSeq, producing 2 x 150 bp paired-end reads. As for the original processing: The reads were demultiplexed and collapsed into UMI-guided consensus sequences using migec v1.2.7. Using mixcr v2.1.11, UMI consensuses were aligned to TRA and TRB V and J templates and then assembled into clonotypes. A clonotype was counted as expanded or contracted only when both edgeR and NoisET called the clonotype significant, with the noise models trained on biological replicates. For edgeR calls, a false discovery rate-adjusted p below 0.01 and a log2 fold-change threshold of 1 were applied. PCA with hierarchical clustering of max-normalized trajectories of the 1000 most abundant clonotypes was used as exploratory dynamics analysis. Each responding clone was given a CD4 or CD8 phenotype based on the CD4+ and CD8+ repertoires, which had been sequenced separately. TCRdb took the public reads, trimmed them with fastp at Q25, ran MiXCR for clone calling and kept in-frame beta chains. Here each entry gathers all rows of one CDR3 protein and keeps the most common genes and DNA. These V and J calls rely on TCRdb rather than the paper's analysis. Present in this sample are fewer than 300,000 distinct CDR3 sequences, approximately 18% of which were seen just once. Together, the top ten hold 23% of the sample.

The germline V gene specifies SQVTM as CDR1 and ANQGSEA as CDR2. V loses 4 bases, J loses 5 bases, and the germline ends lie 14 bases apart. The CDR3 spans 13 residues, from the cysteine through the phenylalanine. Here the CDR3 DNA is all that survives: 39 bases in frame from base 1. The specimen was PBMCs or a T cell subset sorted from them (not recorded which). The source of this sequence is a man aged 18 to 30 who had mild COVID-19 (a few samples of this study predate the infection). The sample titles of this study are shuffled in the database, so cell type and time point are left out; the donor was told from shared clones. Recombination linked TRBV29-1 to TRBJ1-2; no D segment can be confidently identified. The CDR3 loop reads CSVVGPFLYGYTF. The nucleotide sequence is given as TGCAGCGTTGTTGGACCCTTCCTATATGGCTACACCTTC.